These T cell receptor beta chains were read from a single sample in a study of blood T cell repertoires in COVID-19. Assay: immunoSEQ multiplex PCR; the TCRdb copy retains only in-frame clones and omits some. Of about 34,000 clones listed, about 75% were seen once; the top ten hold roughly 14%. The sample consisted of peripheral blood. These receptors were taken from a man older than 75 with active or convalescent COVID-19. The CDR3 runs from the conserved cysteine through the conserved F or W. Each record gives: D gene, clone size, V gene, J gene, CDR3 length, CDR3 protein, CDR3 DNA. D genes are given only for firm matches. Clone size is not always given. Where it is, it says once, few, many or a class for expanded clones.

d_call: -; clone_size: -; v_call: TRBV2; j_call: TRBJ2-2; cdr3_length: 14; cdr3_aa: CASRAVGVTGELFF; cdr3_nt: TGTGCCAGCAGAGCAGTAGGGGTCACCGGGGAGCTGTTTTTT
d_call: -; clone_size: -; v_call: TRBV18; j_call: TRBJ2-7; cdr3_length: 14; cdr3_aa: CASSPLAASYEQYF; cdr3_nt: TGTGCCAGCTCACCGCTAGCCGCCTCCTACGAGCAGTACTTC
d_call: -; clone_size: -; v_call: TRBV11-3; j_call: TRBJ2-1; cdr3_length: 13; cdr3_aa: CASSLAGSNEQFF; cdr3_nt: TGTGCCAGCAGCTTAGCAGGGTCCAATGAGCAGTTCTTC
d_call: TRBD1; clone_size: -; v_call: TRBV6-5; j_call: TRBJ1-1; cdr3_length: 14; cdr3_aa: CASGSGQGGTEAFF; cdr3_nt: TGTGCCAGCGGCTCGGGACAGGGAGGCACTGAAGCTTTCTTT
d_call: -; clone_size: -; v_call: TRBV20-1; j_call: TRBJ2-2; cdr3_length: 15; cdr3_aa: CSASWELLNTGELFF; cdr3_nt: TGCAGTGCTAGTTGGGAGCTGTTGAACACCGGGGAGCTGTTTTTT
d_call: TRBD1; clone_size: once; v_call: TRBV4-1; j_call: TRBJ2-2; cdr3_length: 18; cdr3_aa: CASSQASETGWFTGELFF; cdr3_nt: TGCGCCAGCAGCCAGGCCTCGGAGACAGGGTGGTTCACCGGGGAGCTGTTTTTT
d_call: TRBD2; clone_size: -; v_call: TRBV19; j_call: TRBJ2-3; cdr3_length: 15; cdr3_aa: CASSILSGMADTQYF; cdr3_nt: TGTGCCAGTAGTATTTTAAGCGGGATGGCAGATACGCAGTATTTT
d_call: -; clone_size: few; v_call: TRBV20-1; j_call: TRBJ2-1; cdr3_length: 11; cdr3_aa: CSARSQGEQFF; cdr3_nt: TGCAGTGCTCGGAGCCAGGGTGAGCAGTTCTTC
d_call: TRBD1; clone_size: -; v_call: TRBV5-1; j_call: TRBJ1-5; cdr3_length: 13; cdr3_aa: CASRRGTDQPQHF; cdr3_nt: TGCGCCAGCAGAAGGGGGACAGATCAGCCCCAGCATTTT
d_call: -; clone_size: -; v_call: TRBV15; j_call: TRBJ2-1; cdr3_length: 16; cdr3_aa: CATSTPSGAIYNEQFF; cdr3_nt: TGTGCCACCAGCACTCCCTCGGGTGCCATCTACAATGAGCAGTTCTTC
d_call: TRBD2; clone_size: -; v_call: TRBV5-6; j_call: TRBJ2-7; cdr3_length: 15; cdr3_aa: CASSPLTSGSYEQYF; cdr3_nt: TGTGCCAGCAGCCCCTTGACTAGCGGGAGCTACGAGCAGTACTTC
d_call: -; clone_size: -; v_call: TRBV2; j_call: TRBJ1-1; cdr3_length: 13; cdr3_aa: CASRQNMNTEAFF; cdr3_nt: TGTGCCAGCCGACAGAACATGAACACTGAAGCTTTCTTT
d_call: -; clone_size: -; v_call: TRBV3-1/TRBV3-2; j_call: TRBJ1-4; cdr3_length: 14; cdr3_aa: CASSLNRDQEKLFF; cdr3_nt: TGTGCCAGCAGCCTTAACAGGGATCAAGAAAAACTGTTTTTT
d_call: TRBD2; clone_size: -; v_call: TRBV30; j_call: TRBJ2-1; cdr3_length: 14; cdr3_aa: CAWTSGISYNEQFF; cdr3_nt: TGTGCCTGGACTAGCGGGATTAGCTACAATGAGCAGTTCTTC
d_call: TRBD1; clone_size: -; v_call: TRBV27; j_call: TRBJ1-5; cdr3_length: 14; cdr3_aa: CASSFLQGAQPQHF; cdr3_nt: TGTGCCAGCAGTTTTTTACAGGGGGCCCAGCCCCAGCATTTT
d_call: -; clone_size: few; v_call: TRBV27; j_call: TRBJ2-7; cdr3_length: 12; cdr3_aa: CASHSSSYEQYF; cdr3_nt: TGTGCCAGTCATTCTAGTTCCTACGAGCAGTACTTC
d_call: TRBD2; clone_size: -; v_call: TRBV2; j_call: TRBJ2-1; cdr3_length: 15; cdr3_aa: CASSVSGRAYNEQFF; cdr3_nt: TGTGCCAGCAGTGTTAGCGGGAGGGCCTACAATGAGCAGTTCTTC